These 23 T cell receptor beta chains originate from one sample sequenced in a study of beta chain features in type 1 diabetes. Their antigens remain unidentified. Study-level points and caveats: When Type 1 diabetes patients were examined, their TCRB CDR3s proved moderately but significantly shorter in all four CD4+ subsets.

As every portion of the isolated RNA was reverse transcribed, the sequencing read expressed TCRB transcripts. The method was immunoSEQ multiplex PCR; TCRdb's version includes in-frame clones alone and lacks a portion of them. The sample consists of roughly 150,000 clones, about a tenth of them appearing once. Sequencing used central memory CD4+ T cells from blood. Every receptor here comes from a man aged 25 to 40 with type 1 diabetes.

This clone was seen only a few times. The chain recombines TRBV10-3 with TRBJ2-3, with TRBD2 matching over 12 bases. This CDR3 is 16 amino acids long. In germline, CDR1 is ENHRY, CDR2 SYGVKD. Trimming took 4 bases from V and 3 from J; bases not matched to a gene: 5. This CDR3 reads CAISGGGLAGTDTQYF. CDR3 DNA: TGTGCCATCAGTGGGGGCGGACTAGCGGGAACAGATACGCAGTATTTT.

The table lists this clone with a few counts. The sample contains more than one DNA sequence encoding this CDR3. This chain links TRBV7-9 with TRBJ2-5, with D unresolved. V was cut by 0 bases and J by 7 bases, with 9 bases left in between. Germline loops: CDR1 SEHNR, CDR2 FQNEAQ (reference sequence). The CDR3 loop spans 13 amino acids. In DNA, the CDR3 is TGTGCCAGCAGCTTAGCGGGCGTAGGGACCCAGTACTTC. Translation: CASSLAGVGTQYF.

The chain joins TRBV28 to TRBJ2-7, with 9 bases matching TRBD1. CDR3 size: 12 residues. Germline V gene data show CDR1 as MDHEN and CDR2 as SYDVKM. Losses at the gene ends were 8 bases for V and 2 bases for J; bases not matched to a gene: 1. The CDR3 sequence: CASGTGTYEQYF. CDR3 nucleotide sequence: TGTGCCAGCGGGACAGGGACCTACGAGCAGTACTTC.

The chain employs TRBV5-6 and TRBJ2-5, with D maybe TRBD1 (6 bases). The germline gives CDR1 SGHDT, CDR2 YYEEEE. The CDR3 totals 15 residues. With 4 bases removed from V and 5 bases from J, the gap between germline ends came to 18 bases. The CDR3 sequence: CASSQNRDVEETQYF. Here the CDR3 DNA reads TGTGCCAGCAGCCAAAACAGGGACGTGGAGGAGACCCAGTACTTC.

The CDR3 loop is CASSRDSLETQYF. The CDR3 coding sequence is TGTGCCAGCTCAAGGGACAGTTTAGAGACCCAGTACTTC. The chain uses TRBV18 and TRBJ2-5; TRBD1 matches at 7 bases. V was clipped by 5 bases and J by 4 bases; unmatched bases: 4. Germline lookup yields CDR1 KGHSH and CDR2 LQKENI. This CDR3 contains 13 residues.

The chain combines TRBV19 with TRBJ2-2, with no clear D. The CDR3 contains 12 residues. V lost 5 bases to trimming and J lost 5 bases, with 6 bases between them. CDR1 is LNHDA, CDR2 SQIVND, per germline (reference sequence). The CDR3 nucleotides read TGTGCCAGTAGTGACTGGACCGGGGAGCTGTTTTTT. It encodes CASSDWTGELFF.

In this sample, this clone turned up a few times. The J gene is TRBJ2-4, the V gene TRBV27; the D gene is possibly TRBD2 (5 bases). Trimming pared 6 bases from V and 9 bases from J, leaving 12 bases between. The CDR3 has 12 amino acids. Germline loops: CDR1 MNHEY, CDR2 SMNVEV (reference sequence). The CDR3 loop reads CASSEGASIQYF. The CDR3 coding sequence is TGTGCCAGCAGCGAGGGAGCCAGCATTCAGTACTTC.

This clone came up a few times. The V call is TRBV14, the J call TRBJ2-1; D is undetermined. Looked up from germline, CDR1 is SGHDN and CDR2 is FVKESK. V was clipped by 3 bases and J by 2 bases, with 11 bases between them. The CDR3 totals 15 residues. CDR3 DNA: TGTGCCAGCAGCCATCGATTGCTAACCTACAATGAGCAGTTCTTC. Residues: CASSHRLLTYNEQFF.

The rearrangement joins TRBV7-9 to TRBJ2-7; no definite D call. CDR1 and CDR2 from the germline V gene are SEHNR and FQNEAQ (reference sequence). This CDR3 is built from 11 residues. V was trimmed by 4 bases and J by 4 bases, leaving 5 bases between them. CDR3 nucleotide sequence: TGTGCCAGCAGCTCCCTATACGAGCAGTACTTC. This sequence encodes CASSSLYEQYF.

A word on this clone: The identical CDR3 is also encoded by other nucleotide sequences in the sample. This chain uses TRBV28 with TRBJ1-5; D gene uncertain. V lost 5 bases to trimming and J lost 7 bases, with 6 bases between them. This CDR3 is built from 11 residues. CDR1 is MDHEN and CDR2 is SYDVKM in the germline V gene. CDR3: CASSRGQPQHF. For the CDR3, the DNA is TGTGCCAGCAGTAGAGGGCAGCCCCAGCATTTT.

CDR3 sequence reads: CASRPPGLSEAFF. As DNA, the CDR3 is TGTGCCAGCAGACCTCCAGGGCTTTCCGAAGCTTTCTTT. This rearrangement joins TRBV2 to TRBJ1-1; weak D call: TRBD1 (5 bases). The CDR3 contains 13 residues. Germline CDR1 reads SNHLY; CDR2 reads FYNNEI. With 6 bases removed from V and 8 bases from J, the gap between germline ends came to 16 bases.

This sequence joins TRBV7-2 and TRBJ2-1; 10 nucleotides line up with TRBD1. The ends lost 5 bases at V and 8 bases at J; junction bases unmatched: 12. The CDR3 totals 16 residues. The germline V gene has CDR1 SGHTA and CDR2 FQGNSA. This chain's CDR3 is CASSQVHGTGEYEQFF. The CDR3 DNA reads TGTGCCAGCAGCCAAGTTCATGGGACAGGGGAATATGAGCAGTTCTTC.

J is TRBJ1-2 and V is TRBV18; 7 positions match TRBD1. This CDR3 is 13 amino acids long. The ends lost 3 bases at V and 6 bases at J; junction bases unmatched: 4. Germline CDR1 and CDR2: KGHSH and LQKENI. CDR3 in DNA: TGTGCCAGCTCACCGGAGGGGGCGAATGGCTACACCTTC. This codes for CASSPEGANGYTF.

CDR3 sequence (DNA): TGTGCCAGCAGCGAAGTGTCCGGGACAGGGGTCAGCACAGATACGCAGTATTTT. This codes for CASSEVSGTGVSTDTQYF. The J gene is TRBJ2-3, the V gene TRBV21-1; TRBD1 is taken as the D call from the table, unchecked against the DNA. TRBV21-1 is annotated as a pseudogene. CDR3 size: 18 residues.

This chain uses TRBV7-3 with TRBJ2-1, with a weak D call TRBD2 (6 bases). The CDR3 loop spans 15 amino acids. Trimming shortened V by 5 bases and J by 0 bases, and 11 bases separated the two germline ends. From germline, CDR1 is SGHTA and CDR2 FQGTGA. The CDR3 here is CASSVDGSSYNEQFF. The CDR3 DNA reads as TGTGCCAGCAGCGTCGACGGGAGCTCCTACAATGAGCAGTTCTTC.

The chain has TRBV5-1 and TRBJ2-3, with 9 bases that match TRBD2. CDR3 size: 15 residues. CDR1 and CDR2 from the germline V gene are SGHRS and YFSETQ. J was trimmed by 2 bases and V by 7 bases; bases with no gene match: 8. DNA for the CDR3: TGCGCCAGCGGAGGAACTAGCGGGCACACAGATACGCAGTATTTT. Translated: CASGGTSGHTDTQYF.

Remarks on this clone: Distinct nucleotide sequences in the sample also encode this CDR3. The CDR3 coding sequence is TGTGCCAGCAGTTTTACTTACACAGATACGCAGTATTTT. Its protein product is CASSFTYTDTQYF. The J gene is TRBJ2-3, the V gene TRBV27; D is undetermined. CDR3 length: 13 amino acids. Germline assignment: CDR1 MNHEY and CDR2 SMNVEV (reference sequence). Trimming stripped 3 bases from V and 2 bases from J, with 6 bases between.

This clone was picked up a small number of times. The V and J genes are TRBV7-2 and TRBJ2-3, with TRBD2 matching 10 bases. From germline, CDR1 is SGHTA and CDR2 FQGNSA. The CDR3 runs 16 residues. The V and J ends lost 0 bases and 4 bases, in that order; junction bases with no gene match: 4. The CDR3 nucleotides are TGTGCCAGCAGCTTAGCGCCCCTAGCGGGAGCAGATACGCAGTATTTT. As protein: CASSLAPLAGADTQYF.

The chain carries TRBV28 and TRBJ2-3; unclear D gene. The ends were cut back, 2 bases at V and 2 bases at J, with 8 bases in the middle. The CDR3 length is 14 residues. Looked up from germline, CDR1 is MDHEN and CDR2 is SYDVKM. This CDR3 is CASSLGQATDTQYF. The CDR3 DNA sequence: TGTGCCAGCAGTTTAGGGCAGGCCACAGATACGCAGTATTTT.

This clone was detected a few times. The V call is TRBV29-1, the J call TRBJ2-1; 7 bases align to TRBD1. V gave up 3 bases and J gave up 0 bases; unmatched junction bases: 2. The CDR3 loop spans 14 amino acids. Germline V gene lookup returns CDR1 SQVTM and CDR2 ANQGSEA. The CDR3 nucleotides are TGCAGCGTTGAGGGACAGCGCTCCTACAATGAGCAGTTCTTC. Protein product: CSVEGQRSYNEQFF.

This chain uses TRBV29-1 with TRBJ2-3; 7 bases fit TRBD1. The junction had 7 bases not matched to a gene; V was cut back by 4 bases and J by 3 bases. The V gene's germline CDR1 is SQVTM and CDR2 ANQGSEA. The CDR3 has 14 residues. The DNA for the CDR3 is TGCAGCGTTGGTCTCTCAGGGGGAACAGATACGCAGTATTTT. This translates into CSVGLSGGTDTQYF.

This clone turned up a few times. This chain uses TRBV9 with TRBJ2-7; possible D gene TRBD2, 6 bases. Germline V gene data show CDR1 as SGDLS and CDR2 as YYNGEE. The ends were cut back, 7 bases at V and 0 bases at J, with 17 bases in the middle. This CDR3 spans 15 amino acids. CDR3 sequence reads: CASVNGRRCSYEQYF. CDR3 nucleotide sequence: TGTGCCAGCGTTAATGGGAGGAGATGCTCCTACGAGCAGTACTTC.

The genes are TRBV29-1 and TRBJ2-7; 14 bases are shared with TRBD2. Germline trimming cut 5 bases from V and 4 bases from J; bases unmatched to any gene: 7. Germline V gene sequence: CDR1 SQVTM, CDR2 ANQGSEA. CDR3 size: 15 residues. CDR3 DNA sequence: TGCAGCGTTTCCAAGGGGACTAGCGGGAGTTACGAGCAGTACTTC. It translates to CSVSKGTSGSYEQYF.